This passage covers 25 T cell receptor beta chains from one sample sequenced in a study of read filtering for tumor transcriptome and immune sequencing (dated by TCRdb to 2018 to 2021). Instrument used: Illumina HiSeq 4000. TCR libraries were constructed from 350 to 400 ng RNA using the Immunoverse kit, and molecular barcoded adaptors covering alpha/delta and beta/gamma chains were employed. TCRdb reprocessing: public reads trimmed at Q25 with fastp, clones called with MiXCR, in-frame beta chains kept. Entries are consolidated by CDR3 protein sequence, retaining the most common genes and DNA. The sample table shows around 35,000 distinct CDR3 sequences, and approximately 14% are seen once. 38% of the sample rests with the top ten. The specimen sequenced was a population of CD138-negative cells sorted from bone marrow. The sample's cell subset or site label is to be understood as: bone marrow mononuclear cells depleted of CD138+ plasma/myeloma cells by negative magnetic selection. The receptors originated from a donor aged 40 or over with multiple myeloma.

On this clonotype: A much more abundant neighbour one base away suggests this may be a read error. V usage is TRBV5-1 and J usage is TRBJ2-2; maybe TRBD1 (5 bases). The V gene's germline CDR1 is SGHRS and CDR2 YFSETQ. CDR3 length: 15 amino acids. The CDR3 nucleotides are TGCGCCGGCAGCTTGAAGGGGTCCGACACCGGGGAGCTGTTTTTT. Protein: CAGSLKGSDTGELFF.

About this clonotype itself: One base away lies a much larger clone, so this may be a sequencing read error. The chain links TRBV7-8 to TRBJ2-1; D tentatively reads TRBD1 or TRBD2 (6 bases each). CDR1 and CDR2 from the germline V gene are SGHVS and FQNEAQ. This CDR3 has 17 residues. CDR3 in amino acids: CASGLRRLGGIHNEQFF. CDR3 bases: TGTGCCAGCGGCTTAAGACGACTAGGGGGGATTCACAATGAGCAGTTCTTC.

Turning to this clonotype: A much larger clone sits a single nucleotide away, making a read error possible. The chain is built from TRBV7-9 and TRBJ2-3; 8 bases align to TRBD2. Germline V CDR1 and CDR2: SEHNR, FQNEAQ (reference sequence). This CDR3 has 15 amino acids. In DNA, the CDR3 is TGTGCCAACAGCCGGACTAGCCTACCCACAGATACGCAGTATTTT. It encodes CANSRTSLPTDTQYF.

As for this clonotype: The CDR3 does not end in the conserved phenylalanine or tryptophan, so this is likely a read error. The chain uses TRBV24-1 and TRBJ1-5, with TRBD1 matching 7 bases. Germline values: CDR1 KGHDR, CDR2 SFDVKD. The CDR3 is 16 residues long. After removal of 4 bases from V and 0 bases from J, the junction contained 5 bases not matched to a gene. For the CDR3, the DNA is TGTGCCACCAGTGACCCGACAGGGAATAGCAATCAGCCCCAGCATTTA. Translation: CATSDPTGNSNQPQHL.

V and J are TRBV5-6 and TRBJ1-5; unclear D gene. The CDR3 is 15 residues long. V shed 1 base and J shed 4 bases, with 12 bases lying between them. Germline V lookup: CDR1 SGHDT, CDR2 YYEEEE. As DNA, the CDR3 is TGTGCCAGCAGCTTGATCGCCAGCAGGAATCAGCCCCAGCATTTT. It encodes CASSLIASRNQPQHF.

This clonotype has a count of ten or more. The CDR3 DNA follows: TGTGCCATCGGGACAGTCTTGAATCAGCCCCAGCATTTT. This sequence encodes CAIGTVLNQPQHF. The chain uses TRBV10-3 and TRBJ1-5, with 7 bases matching TRBD1. The CDR3 sequence is 13 residues long. Germline CDR1 is ENHRY and CDR2 is SYGVKD. Unmatched junction bases numbered 5, after V lost 8 bases and J lost 4 bases.

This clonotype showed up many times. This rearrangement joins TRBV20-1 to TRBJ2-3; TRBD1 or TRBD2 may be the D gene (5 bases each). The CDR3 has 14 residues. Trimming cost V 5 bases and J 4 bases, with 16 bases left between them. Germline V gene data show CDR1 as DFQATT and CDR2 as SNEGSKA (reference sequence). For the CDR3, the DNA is TGCAGTGCTGCCTTAGGGGAGCGCCCAGATACGCAGTATTTT. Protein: CSAALGERPDTQYF.

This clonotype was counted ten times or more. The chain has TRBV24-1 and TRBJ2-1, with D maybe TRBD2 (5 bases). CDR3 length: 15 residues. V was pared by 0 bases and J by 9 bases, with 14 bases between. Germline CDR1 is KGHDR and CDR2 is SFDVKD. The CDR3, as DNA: TGTGCCACCAGTGATTTGGGGCGGGCACCCGGTGAGCAGTTCTTC. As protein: CATSDLGRAPGEQFF.

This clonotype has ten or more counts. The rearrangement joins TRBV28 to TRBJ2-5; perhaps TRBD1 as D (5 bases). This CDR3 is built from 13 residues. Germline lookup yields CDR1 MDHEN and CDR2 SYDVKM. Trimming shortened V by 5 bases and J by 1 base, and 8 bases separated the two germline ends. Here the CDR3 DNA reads TGTGCCAGCAGTCACGACAGCCAAGAGACCCAGTACTTC. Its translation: CASSHDSQETQYF. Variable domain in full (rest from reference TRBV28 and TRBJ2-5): DVKVTQSSRYLVKRTGEKVFLECVQDMDHENMFWYRQDPGLGLRLIYFSYDVKMKEKGDIPEGYSVSREKKERFSLILESASTNQTSMYLCASSHDSQETQYFGPGTRLLVL.

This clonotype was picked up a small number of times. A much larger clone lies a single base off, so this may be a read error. CDR3 amino acids: CASSLAASGQFF. The CDR3 DNA reads as TGTGCCAGCAGCCTCGCCGCCAGCGGGCAGTTCTTC. The chain recombines TRBV7-8 with TRBJ2-1; the D gene is possibly TRBD2 (5 bases). V lost 5 bases to trimming and J lost 12 bases, with 14 bases between them. The CDR3 is 12 residues long. Germline values: CDR1 SGHVS, CDR2 FQNEAQ.

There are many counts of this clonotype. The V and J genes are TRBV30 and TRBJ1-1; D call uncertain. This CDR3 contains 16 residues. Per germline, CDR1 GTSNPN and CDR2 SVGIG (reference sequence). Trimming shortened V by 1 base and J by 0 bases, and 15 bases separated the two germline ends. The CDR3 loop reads CAWSANPELMNTEAFF. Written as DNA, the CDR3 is TGTGCCTGGAGTGCTAATCCAGAGTTAATGAACACTGAAGCTTTCTTT.

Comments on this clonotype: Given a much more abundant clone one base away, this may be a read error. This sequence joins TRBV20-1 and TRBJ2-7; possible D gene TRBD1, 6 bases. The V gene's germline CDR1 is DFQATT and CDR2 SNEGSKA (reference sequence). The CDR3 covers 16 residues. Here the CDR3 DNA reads TGCAGTGCTAGATCCTACTCCGGGACAAACACCTACGAGCTGTACTTC. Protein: CSARSYSGTNTYELYF.

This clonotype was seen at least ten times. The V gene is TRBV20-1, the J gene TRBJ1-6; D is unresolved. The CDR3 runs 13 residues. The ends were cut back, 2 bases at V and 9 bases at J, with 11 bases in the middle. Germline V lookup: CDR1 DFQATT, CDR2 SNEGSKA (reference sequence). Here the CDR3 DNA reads TGCAGTGCTAGATCCTCAGCGGCTTCACCCCTCCACTTT. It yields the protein CSARSSAASPLHF.

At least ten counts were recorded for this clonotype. CDR3 loop: CASSLSAGAGYEQYF. CDR3 DNA sequence: TGTGCCAGCAGTTTATCGGCGGGAGCAGGTTACGAGCAGTACTTC. The rearrangement joins TRBV28 to TRBJ2-7; 7 bases map to TRBD2. With 1 base clipped from V and 4 bases from J, the junction kept 7 bases outside the gene matches. Germline values: CDR1 MDHEN, CDR2 SYDVKM. This CDR3 is built from 15 residues.

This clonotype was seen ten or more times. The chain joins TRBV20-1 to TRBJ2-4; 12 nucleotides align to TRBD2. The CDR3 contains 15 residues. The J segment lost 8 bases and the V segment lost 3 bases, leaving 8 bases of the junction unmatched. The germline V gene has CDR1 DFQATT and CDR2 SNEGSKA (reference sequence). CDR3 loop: CSASPTSGSRDIQYF. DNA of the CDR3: TGCAGTGCTAGTCCGACTAGCGGGAGTAGGGACATTCAGTACTTC.

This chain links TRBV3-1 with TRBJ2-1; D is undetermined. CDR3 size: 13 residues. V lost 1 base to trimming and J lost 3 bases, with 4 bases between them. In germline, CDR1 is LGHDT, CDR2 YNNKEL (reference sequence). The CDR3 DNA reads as TGTGCCAGCAGCCAAGCAGACTACAATGAGCAGTTCTTC. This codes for CASSQADYNEQFF.

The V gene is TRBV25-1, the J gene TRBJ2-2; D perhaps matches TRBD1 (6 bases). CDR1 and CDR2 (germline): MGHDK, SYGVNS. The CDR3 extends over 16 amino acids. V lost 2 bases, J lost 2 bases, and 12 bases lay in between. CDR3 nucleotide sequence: TGTGCCAGCAGTGAAAAACGGGACATAAACACCGGGGAGCTGTTTTTT. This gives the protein CASSEKRDINTGELFF.

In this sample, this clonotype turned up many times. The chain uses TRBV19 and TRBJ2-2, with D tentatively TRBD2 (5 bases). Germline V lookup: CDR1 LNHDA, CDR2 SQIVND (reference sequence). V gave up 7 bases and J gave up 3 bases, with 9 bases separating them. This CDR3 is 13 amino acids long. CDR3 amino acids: CASKRVDTGELFF. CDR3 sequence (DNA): TGTGCCAGTAAGAGGGTAGACACCGGGGAGCTGTTTTTT.

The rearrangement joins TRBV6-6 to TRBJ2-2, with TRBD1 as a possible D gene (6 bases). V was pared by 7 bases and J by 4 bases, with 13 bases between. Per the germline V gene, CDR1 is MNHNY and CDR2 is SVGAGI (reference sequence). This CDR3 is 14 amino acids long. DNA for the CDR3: TGTGCCAGCACCCGACAGGTTGGCACCGGGGAGCTGTTTTTT. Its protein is CASTRQVGTGELFF.

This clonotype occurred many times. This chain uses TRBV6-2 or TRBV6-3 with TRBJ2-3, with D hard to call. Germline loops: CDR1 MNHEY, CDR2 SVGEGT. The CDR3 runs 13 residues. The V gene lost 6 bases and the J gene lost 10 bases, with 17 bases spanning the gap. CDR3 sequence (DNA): TGTGCCAGCAGCTCTACTATTGCCTACCCGCAGTATTTT. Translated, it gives CASSSTIAYPQYF.

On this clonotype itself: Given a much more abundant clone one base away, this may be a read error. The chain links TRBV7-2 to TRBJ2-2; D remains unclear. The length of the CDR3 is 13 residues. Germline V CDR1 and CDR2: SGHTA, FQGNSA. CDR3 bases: TGTGCCGGCAGCTTGGGATCGACCGGGGAGCTGTTTTTT. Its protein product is CAGSLGSTGELFF.

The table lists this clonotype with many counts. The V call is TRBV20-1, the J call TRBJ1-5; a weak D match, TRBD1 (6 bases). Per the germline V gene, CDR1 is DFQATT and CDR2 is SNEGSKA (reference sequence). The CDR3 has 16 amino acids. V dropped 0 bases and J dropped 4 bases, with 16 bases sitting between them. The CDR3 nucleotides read TGCAGTGCTAGAGATTGGGGGCAGGGGTTGAATCAGCCCCAGCATTTT. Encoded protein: CSARDWGQGLNQPQHF.

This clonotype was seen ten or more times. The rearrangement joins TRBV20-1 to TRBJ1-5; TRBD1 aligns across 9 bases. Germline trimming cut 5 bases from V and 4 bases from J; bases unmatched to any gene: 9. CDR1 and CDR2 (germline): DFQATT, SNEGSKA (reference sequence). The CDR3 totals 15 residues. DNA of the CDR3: TGCAGTGCTTCGACAGGGGGAACCCAAAATCAGCCCCAGCATTTT. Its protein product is CSASTGGTQNQPQHF.

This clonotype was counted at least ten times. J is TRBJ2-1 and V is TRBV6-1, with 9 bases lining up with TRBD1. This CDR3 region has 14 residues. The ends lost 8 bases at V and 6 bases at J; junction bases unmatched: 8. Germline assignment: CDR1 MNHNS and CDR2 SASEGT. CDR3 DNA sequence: TGTGCCAGCGAGACAGGGGGACGGGGCAATGAGCAGTTCTTC. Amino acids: CASETGGRGNEQFF.

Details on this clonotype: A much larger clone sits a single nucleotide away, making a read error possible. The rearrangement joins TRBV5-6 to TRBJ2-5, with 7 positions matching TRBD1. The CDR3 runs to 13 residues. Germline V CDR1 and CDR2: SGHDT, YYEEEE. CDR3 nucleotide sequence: TGTGCCAGCAACTTGAGGGGGCAGAAGACCCAGTACTTC. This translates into CASNLRGQKTQYF.